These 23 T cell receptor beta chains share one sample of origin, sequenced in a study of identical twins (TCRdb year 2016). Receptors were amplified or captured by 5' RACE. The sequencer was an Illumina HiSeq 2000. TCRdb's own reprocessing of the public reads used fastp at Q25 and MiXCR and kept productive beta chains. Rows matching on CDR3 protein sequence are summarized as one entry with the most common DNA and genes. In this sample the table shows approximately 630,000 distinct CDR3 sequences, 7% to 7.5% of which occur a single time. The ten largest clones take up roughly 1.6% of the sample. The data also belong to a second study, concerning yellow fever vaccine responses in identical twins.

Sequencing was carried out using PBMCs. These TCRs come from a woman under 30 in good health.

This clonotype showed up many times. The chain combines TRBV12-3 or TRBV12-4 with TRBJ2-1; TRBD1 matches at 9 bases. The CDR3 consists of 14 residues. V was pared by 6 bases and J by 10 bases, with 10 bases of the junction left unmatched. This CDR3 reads CASRIFWDREEQFF. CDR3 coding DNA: TGTGCCAGCAGGATATTCTGGGACAGGGAGGAGCAGTTCTTC.

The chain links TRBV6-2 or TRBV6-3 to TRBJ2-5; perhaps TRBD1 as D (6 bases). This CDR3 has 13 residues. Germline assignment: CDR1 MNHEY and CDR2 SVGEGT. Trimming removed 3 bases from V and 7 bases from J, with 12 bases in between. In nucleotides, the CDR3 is TGTGCCAGCAGTTATGGGACACATGGGACCCAGTACTTC. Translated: CASSYGTHGTQYF.

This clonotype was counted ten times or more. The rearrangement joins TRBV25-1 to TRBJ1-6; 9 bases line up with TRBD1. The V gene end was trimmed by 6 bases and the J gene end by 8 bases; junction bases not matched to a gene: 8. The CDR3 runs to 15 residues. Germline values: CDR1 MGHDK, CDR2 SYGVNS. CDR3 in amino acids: CASRARTGADSPLHF. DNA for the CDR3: TGTGCCAGCAGGGCCCGGACAGGGGCGGATTCACCCCTCCACTTT.

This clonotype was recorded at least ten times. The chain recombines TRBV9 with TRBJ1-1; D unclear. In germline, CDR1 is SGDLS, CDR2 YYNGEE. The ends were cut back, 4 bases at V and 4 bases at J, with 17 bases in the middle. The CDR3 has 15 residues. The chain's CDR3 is CASSPLSVGGTEAFF. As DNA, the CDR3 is TGTGCCAGCAGCCCTCTATCCGTGGGAGGCACTGAAGCTTTCTTT.

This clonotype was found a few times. In nucleotides, the CDR3 is TGTGCCAGCAGTCCAGAACAATGGACAGGGCTGGGCGAGCAGTACTTC. It codes for CASSPEQWTGLGEQYF. The chain has TRBV12-3 or TRBV12-4 and TRBJ2-7; TRBD1 matches 8 bases. The CDR3 covers 16 residues. The junction had 15 bases not matched to a gene; V was cut back by 5 bases and J by 6 bases.

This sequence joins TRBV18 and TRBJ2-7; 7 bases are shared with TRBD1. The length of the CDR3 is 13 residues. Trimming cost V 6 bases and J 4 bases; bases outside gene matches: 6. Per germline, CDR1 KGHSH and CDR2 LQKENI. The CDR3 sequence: CASSTGQNYEQYV. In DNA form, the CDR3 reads TGTGCCAGCTCGACAGGGCAAAATTACGAGCAGTACGTC.

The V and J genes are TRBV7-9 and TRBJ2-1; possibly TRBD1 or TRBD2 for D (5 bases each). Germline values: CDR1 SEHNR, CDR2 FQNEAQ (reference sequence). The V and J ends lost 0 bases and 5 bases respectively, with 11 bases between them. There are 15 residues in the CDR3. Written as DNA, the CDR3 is TGTGCCAGCAGCTTAGCGGACGGGACCCACAATGAGCAGTTCTTC. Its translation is CASSLADGTHNEQFF.

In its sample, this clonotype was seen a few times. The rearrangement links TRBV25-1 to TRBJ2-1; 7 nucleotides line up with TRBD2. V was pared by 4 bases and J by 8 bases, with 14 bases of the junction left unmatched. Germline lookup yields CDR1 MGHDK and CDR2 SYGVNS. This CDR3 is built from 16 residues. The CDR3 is CASSVQLAGAADEQFF. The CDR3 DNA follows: TGTGCCAGCAGTGTTCAACTGGCGGGAGCAGCAGATGAGCAGTTCTTC. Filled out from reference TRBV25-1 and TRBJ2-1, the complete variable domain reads EADIYQTPRYLVIGTGKKITLECSQTMGHDKMYWYQQDPGMELHLIHYSYGVNSTEKGDLSSESTVSRIRTEHFPLTLESARPSHTSQYLCASSVQLAGAADEQFFGPGTRLTVL.

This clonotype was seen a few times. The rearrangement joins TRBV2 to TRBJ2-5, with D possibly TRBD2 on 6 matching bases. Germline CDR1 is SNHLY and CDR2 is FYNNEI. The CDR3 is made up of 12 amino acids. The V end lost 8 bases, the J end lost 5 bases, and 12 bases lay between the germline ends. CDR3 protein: CASLREGETQYF. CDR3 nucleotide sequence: TGTGCCAGCTTGCGGGAAGGGGAGACCCAGTACTTC.

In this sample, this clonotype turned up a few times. The CDR3 sequence: CSAREPPRHGSSGANVLTF. The CDR3 DNA sequence: TGCAGTGCTAGAGAACCCCCCAGGCACGGTTCCTCTGGGGCCAACGTCCTGACTTTC. The genes are TRBV20-1 and TRBJ2-6, with D uncertain. With 0 bases removed from V and 0 bases from J, the gap between germline ends came to 18 bases. Germline V gene data show CDR1 as DFQATT and CDR2 as SNEGSKA (reference sequence). The CDR3 is 19 amino acids.

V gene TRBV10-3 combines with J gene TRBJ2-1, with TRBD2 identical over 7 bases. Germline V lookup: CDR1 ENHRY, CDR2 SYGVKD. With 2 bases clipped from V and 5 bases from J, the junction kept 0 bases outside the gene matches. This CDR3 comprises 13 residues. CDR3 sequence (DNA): TGTGCCATCAGTGAGGCGGGAGACAATGAGCAGTTCTTC. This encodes CAISEAGDNEQFF.

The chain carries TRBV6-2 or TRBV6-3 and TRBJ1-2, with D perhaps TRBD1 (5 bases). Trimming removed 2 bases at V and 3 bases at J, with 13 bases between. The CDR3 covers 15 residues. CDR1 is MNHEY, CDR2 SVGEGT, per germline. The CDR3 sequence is CASSYGGSGDYGYTF. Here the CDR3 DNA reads TGTGCCAGCAGTTACGGAGGGTCGGGGGACTATGGCTACACCTTC.

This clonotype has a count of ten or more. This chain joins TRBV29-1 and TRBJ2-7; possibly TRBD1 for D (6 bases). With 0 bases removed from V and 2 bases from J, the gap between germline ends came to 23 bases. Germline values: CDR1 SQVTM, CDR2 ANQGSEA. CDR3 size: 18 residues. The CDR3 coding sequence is TGCAGCGTTGAAGATCCAGGGGCCCGACATGGTATACCCTACGAGCAGTACTTC. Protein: CSVEDPGARHGIPYEQYF.

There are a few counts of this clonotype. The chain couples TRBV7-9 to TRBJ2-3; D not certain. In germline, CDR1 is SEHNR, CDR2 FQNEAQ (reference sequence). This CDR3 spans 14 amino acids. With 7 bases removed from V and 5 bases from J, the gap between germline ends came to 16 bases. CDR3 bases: TGTGCCAGCACCTCTGTGCTACTGGGAGATACGCAGTATTTT. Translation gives CASTSVLLGDTQYF.

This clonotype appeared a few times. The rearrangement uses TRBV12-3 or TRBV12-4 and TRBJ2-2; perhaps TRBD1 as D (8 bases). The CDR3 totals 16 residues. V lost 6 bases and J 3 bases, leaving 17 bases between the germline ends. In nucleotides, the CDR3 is TGTGCCAGCAGCCCTCGGACAGGGAGGGACACCGGGGAGCTGTTTTTT. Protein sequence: CASSPRTGRDTGELFF.

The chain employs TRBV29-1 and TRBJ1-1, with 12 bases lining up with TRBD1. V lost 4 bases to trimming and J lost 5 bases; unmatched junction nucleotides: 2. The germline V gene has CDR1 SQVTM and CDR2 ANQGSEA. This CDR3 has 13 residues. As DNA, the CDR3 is TGCAGCGTTGTGGGACAGGGGGCGACTGAAGCTTTCTTT. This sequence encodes CSVVGQGATEAFF.

In nucleotides, the CDR3 is TGTGCCAGTACTTCCGGGACTAGTACCCTAGATACGCAGTATTTT. This gives the protein CASTSGTSTLDTQYF. J is TRBJ2-3 and V is TRBV5-4, with 8 bases matching TRBD2. Losses at the gene ends were 8 bases for V and 5 bases for J; bases not matched to a gene: 13. The CDR3 runs to 15 residues. CDR1 is SGHNT, CDR2 YYREEE, per germline (reference sequence).

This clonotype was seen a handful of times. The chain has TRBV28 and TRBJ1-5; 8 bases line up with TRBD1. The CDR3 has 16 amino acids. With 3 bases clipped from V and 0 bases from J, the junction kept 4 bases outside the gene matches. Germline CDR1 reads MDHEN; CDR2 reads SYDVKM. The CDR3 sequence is CASSFPGGDSNQPQHF. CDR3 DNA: TGTGCCAGCAGTTTTCCAGGGGGCGATAGCAATCAGCCCCAGCATTTT.

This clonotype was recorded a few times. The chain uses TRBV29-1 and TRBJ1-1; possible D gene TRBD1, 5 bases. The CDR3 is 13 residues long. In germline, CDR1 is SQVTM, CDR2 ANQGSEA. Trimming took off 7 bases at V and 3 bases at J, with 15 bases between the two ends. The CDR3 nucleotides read TGCAGCGCCCAGTCCCCAGGGCACACTGAAGCTTTCTTT. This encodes CSAQSPGHTEAFF.

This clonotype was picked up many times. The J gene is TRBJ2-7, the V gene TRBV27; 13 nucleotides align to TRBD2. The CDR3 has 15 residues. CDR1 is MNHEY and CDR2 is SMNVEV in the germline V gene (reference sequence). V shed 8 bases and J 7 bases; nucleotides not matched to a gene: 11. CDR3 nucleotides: TGTGCCAGCCACTCTTTAGGACTAGCGGGAGATGAGCAGTACTTC. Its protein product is CASHSLGLAGDEQYF.

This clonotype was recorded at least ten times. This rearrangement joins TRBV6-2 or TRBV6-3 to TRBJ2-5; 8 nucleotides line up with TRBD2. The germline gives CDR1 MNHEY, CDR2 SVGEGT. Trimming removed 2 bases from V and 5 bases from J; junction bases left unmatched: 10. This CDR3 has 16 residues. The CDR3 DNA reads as TGTGCCAGCAGTTACAAGGTCGGCGGGAGGCCGGAGACCCAGTACTTC. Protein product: CASSYKVGGRPETQYF.

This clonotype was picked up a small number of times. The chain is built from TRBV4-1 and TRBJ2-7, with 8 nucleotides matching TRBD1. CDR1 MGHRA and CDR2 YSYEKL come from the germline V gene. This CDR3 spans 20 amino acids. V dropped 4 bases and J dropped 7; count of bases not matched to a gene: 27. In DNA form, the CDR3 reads TGCGCCAGCAGCCCCCACCAGGACAGGGTCCTCCCATCCGACCATGGGGAGCAGTACGTC. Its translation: CASSPHQDRVLPSDHGEQYV.

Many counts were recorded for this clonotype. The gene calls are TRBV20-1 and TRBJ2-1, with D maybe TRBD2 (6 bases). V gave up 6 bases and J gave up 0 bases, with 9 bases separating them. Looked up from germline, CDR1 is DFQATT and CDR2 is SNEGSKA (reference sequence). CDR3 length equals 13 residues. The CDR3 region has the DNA TGCAGTGCGGAGGGGAGCTCCTACAATGAGCAGTTCTTC. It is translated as CSAEGSSYNEQFF.